These 20 T cell receptor beta chains were sequenced from one sample in a study of blood T cell repertoires in COVID-19. Generated by immunoSEQ multiplex PCR, the TCRdb table keeps only in-frame clones and is missing some. The sample holds about 340,000 clones; approximately 86% are singletons and the top ten take roughly 6.6%. The sequenced material came from peripheral blood. The receptors shown here come from a woman aged 55-75 years with COVID-19, enrolled during active disease.

V is TRBV5-1 and J is TRBJ1-1, with D uncertain. Trimming left V 4 bases short and J 1 base short, with 8 bases between. The CDR3 runs to 13 residues. Germline CDR1 SGHRS, CDR2 YFSETQ. The CDR3 is CASSLEGNTEAFF. The CDR3 DNA follows: TGCGCCAGCAGCCTAGAGGGGAACACTGAAGCTTTCTTT.

The V gene is TRBV9, the J gene TRBJ2-1; D may be TRBD2 (7 bases). The CDR3 totals 15 residues. Trimming cost V 3 bases and J 5 bases, with 15 bases left between them. Germline V gene data show CDR1 as SGDLS and CDR2 as YYNGEE. The CDR3 DNA follows: TGTGCCAGCAGCGCGAGGACAGCGGGACACAATGAGCAGTTCTTC. Its protein product is CASSARTAGHNEQFF.

This chain joins TRBV30 and TRBJ2-1; 10 bases line up with TRBD1. CDR3 length: 15 residues. Germline values: CDR1 GTSNPN, CDR2 SVGIG (reference sequence). Unmatched junction bases numbered 4, after V lost 3 bases and J lost 2 bases. The CDR3 DNA reads as TGTGCCTGGAGAAACGGACAGGGGGCCTACAATGAGCAGTTCTTC. This sequence encodes CAWRNGQGAYNEQFF.

V is TRBV27 and J is TRBJ2-1; 8 nucleotides align to TRBD2. The germline gives CDR1 MNHEY, CDR2 SMNVEV (reference sequence). V shed 1 base, J shed 9 bases, and the junction held 8 bases outside the gene matches. CDR3 length equals 15 residues. CDR3 residues: CASSLFGGAVSEQFF. The CDR3 bases are TGTGCCAGCAGTTTATTCGGGGGGGCTGTCAGTGAGCAGTTCTTC.

This clone was observed a single time. The CDR3 protein is CASSRAAGQGDYGYTF. CDR3 coding DNA: TGTGCCAGCTCACGGGCGGCGGGACAGGGAGACTATGGCTACACCTTC. The rearrangement joins TRBV18 to TRBJ1-2; TRBD1 matches at 9 bases. Trimming cost V 4 bases and J 3 bases; bases outside gene matches: 9. Germline V gene data show CDR1 as KGHSH and CDR2 as LQKENI. There are 16 residues in the CDR3.

V gene TRBV7-6 combines with J gene TRBJ2-3; 14 bases agree with TRBD2. Germline values: CDR1 SGHVS, CDR2 FNYEAQ. This CDR3 has 19 amino acids. After removal of 0 bases from V and 0 bases from J, the junction contained 5 bases not matched to a gene. The CDR3 loop is CASSLATSGGAFSTDTQYF. The CDR3 nucleotides are TGTGCCAGCAGCTTAGCGACTAGCGGGGGGGCCTTCAGCACAGATACGCAGTATTTT.

The chain links TRBV6-4 to TRBJ2-1, with 9 bases matching TRBD2. V gave up 0 bases and J gave up 8 bases; unmatched junction bases: 5. The CDR3 is 15 residues long. Germline V gives CDR1 MRHNA, CDR2 SNTAGT. The CDR3 DNA sequence: TGTGCCAGCAGTGACTCGAGCGGGGGGACAGATGAGCAGTTCTTC. This codes for CASSDSSGGTDEQFF.

V is TRBV3-1 (or the pseudogene TRBV3-2) and J is TRBJ2-2; 7 positions match TRBD2. The CDR3 is made up of 16 amino acids. Germline V gene sequence: CDR1 LGHDT, CDR2 YNNKEL (reference sequence). The trim removed 1 base at V and 2 bases at J, leaving 4 bases unmatched. The CDR3 sequence: CASSQVGGSNTGELFF. The DNA for the CDR3 is TGTGCCAGCAGCCAAGTGGGCGGGAGTAACACCGGGGAGCTGTTTTTT.

This clone came up a few times. The V gene is TRBV7-9, the J gene TRBJ1-6, with D uncertain. CDR3 size: 12 residues. Germline V gene sequence: CDR1 SEHNR, CDR2 FQNEAQ (reference sequence). V was clipped by 5 bases and J by 9 bases, with 8 bases between them. DNA for the CDR3: TGTGCCAGCAGCAATGCAGGTTCACCCCTCCACTTT. Translation: CASSNAGSPLHF.

V gene TRBV20-1 combines with J gene TRBJ2-7; D unclear. With 1 base removed from V and 6 bases from J, the gap between germline ends came to 7 bases. The germline V gene has CDR1 DFQATT and CDR2 SNEGSKA (reference sequence). The CDR3 loop spans 11 amino acids. This CDR3 reads CSARVSGEQYF. For the CDR3, the DNA is TGCAGTGCTAGAGTCTCCGGCGAGCAGTACTTC.

This clone appeared once. This chain joins TRBV7-9 and TRBJ1-1; no clear D gene. The CDR3 runs 11 residues. Germline lookup yields CDR1 SEHNR and CDR2 FQNEAQ (reference sequence). Trimming stripped 5 bases from V and 4 bases from J, with 5 bases between. The DNA of the CDR3 is TGTGCCAGCAGCCGGGTCACTGAAGCTTTCTTT. Translating it yields CASSRVTEAFF.

The rearrangement uses TRBV7-2 and TRBJ2-1; 9 bases are a match to TRBD2. Germline-derived CDR1 and CDR2 are SGHTA and FQGNSA. The V gene end was trimmed by 6 bases and the J gene end by 8 bases; junction bases not matched to a gene: 17. This CDR3 is 17 amino acids long. CDR3 nucleotides: TGTGCCAGCAGTAGAAACCCGGGCGGGGGGGCTTCGGATGAGCAGTTCTTC. Its translation: CASSRNPGGGASDEQFF.

The rearrangement joins TRBV5-1 to TRBJ2-5; 7 bases are a match to TRBD1. The CDR3 runs to 15 residues. V gave up 4 bases and J gave up 5 bases; unmatched junction bases: 11. Per germline, CDR1 SGHRS and CDR2 YFSETQ. The CDR3 DNA is TGCGCCAGCAGCCCGGGGACAGCTCAACACGAGACCCAGTACTTC. Its translation: CASSPGTAQHETQYF.

The genes are TRBV29-1 and TRBJ2-1, with 8 nucleotides matching TRBD1. This CDR3 has 15 residues. Losses at the gene ends were 8 bases for V and 8 bases for J; bases not matched to a gene: 17. Germline V lookup: CDR1 SQVTM, CDR2 ANQGSEA. The CDR3 sequence is CSIGGGQGAGYEQFF. The DNA of the CDR3 is TGCAGCATAGGAGGAGGGCAGGGGGCAGGGTATGAGCAGTTCTTC.

CDR3 coding DNA: TGCGCCAGCAGCAAGACAGGGGTAGTCGACGAGCAGTACTTC. Its translation is CASSKTGVVDEQYF. The chain couples TRBV5-1 to TRBJ2-7; 8 bases are shared with TRBD1. The germline gives CDR1 SGHRS, CDR2 YFSETQ. This CDR3 comprises 14 residues. V trimming: 4 bases; J trimming: 5 bases; junction bases outside the gene matches: 8.

A single count supports this clone. The V and J genes are TRBV19 and TRBJ2-3; D not resolved. Germline V gene sequence: CDR1 LNHDA, CDR2 SQIVND (reference sequence). The V end lost 4 bases, the J end lost 0 bases, and 11 bases lay between the germline ends. The CDR3 spans 15 residues. The chain's CDR3 is CASSTDTSSTDTQYF. The DNA of the CDR3 is TGTGCCAGTAGTACCGACACCTCCAGCACAGATACGCAGTATTTT.

This clone appeared once. The chain joins TRBV11-3 to TRBJ1-2, with 7 bases aligning to TRBD1. With 1 base clipped from V and 5 bases from J, the junction kept 7 bases outside the gene matches. The CDR3 loop spans 15 amino acids. CDR1 and CDR2 from the germline V gene are SGHNT and YENEEA. The CDR3 region is CASSLAPGQSYGYTF. Written as DNA, the CDR3 is TGTGCCAGCAGCTTAGCTCCGGGACAGTCTTATGGCTACACCTTC.

The chain links TRBV6-6 to TRBJ1-5, with 7 positions matching TRBD1. V shed 0 bases and J 5 bases; nucleotides not matched to a gene: 4. This CDR3 has 15 amino acids. CDR1 and CDR2 from the germline V gene are MNHNY and SVGAGI (reference sequence). For the CDR3, the DNA is TGTGCCAGCAGTTACTCTGGGACAGTCGATCAGCCCCAGCATTTT. As protein: CASSYSGTVDQPQHF.

This clone has a handful of counts. The chain is built from TRBV5-3 and TRBJ1-6; D remains unclear. TRBV5-3 belongs to the ORF category, with a function that is uncertain. V shed 4 bases and J shed 15 bases, with 11 bases lying between them. CDR3 length equals 11 residues. CDR3 DNA: TGTGCCAGAAGCCCAAAAGAGGTCCTCCACTTT. It encodes CARSPKEVLHF.

The chain couples TRBV20-1 to TRBJ1-2, with a weak D call TRBD1 (5 bases). This CDR3 is built from 13 residues. The germline CDR1 and CDR2 sequences are DFQATT and SNEGSKA (reference sequence). Trimming shortened V by 3 bases and J by 7 bases, and 15 bases separated the two germline ends. CDR3: CSASDKVRGGYTF. The CDR3 DNA reads TGCAGTGCTAGTGATAAGGTTAGGGGTGGCTACACCTTC.